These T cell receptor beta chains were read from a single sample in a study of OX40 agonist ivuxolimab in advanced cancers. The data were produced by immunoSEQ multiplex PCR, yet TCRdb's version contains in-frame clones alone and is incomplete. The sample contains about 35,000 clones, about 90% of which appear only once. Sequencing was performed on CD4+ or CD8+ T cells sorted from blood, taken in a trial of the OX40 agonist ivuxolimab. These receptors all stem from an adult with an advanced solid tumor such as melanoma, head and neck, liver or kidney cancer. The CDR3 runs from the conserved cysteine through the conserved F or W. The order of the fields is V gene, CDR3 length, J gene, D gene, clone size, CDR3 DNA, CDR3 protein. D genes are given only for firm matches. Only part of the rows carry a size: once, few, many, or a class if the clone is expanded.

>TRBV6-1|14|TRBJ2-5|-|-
TGTGCCAGCAGTGAAGACGGACAACAAGAGACCCAGTACTTC
CASSEDGQQETQYF
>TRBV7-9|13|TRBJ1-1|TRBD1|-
TGTGCCAGCAGCTTACGACAGGGGGTCGGAGCTTTCTTT
CASSLRQGVGAFF
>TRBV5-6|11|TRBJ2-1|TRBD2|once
TGTGCCAGCAGCTTGGGGCCTAGCGGGCTCTTC
CASSLGPSGLF
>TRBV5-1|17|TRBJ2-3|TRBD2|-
TGCGCCAGCAGCTTGGGGGGACTAGCGGGATACACAGATACGCAGTATTTT
CASSLGGLAGYTDTQYF
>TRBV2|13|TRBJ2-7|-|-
TGTGCCAGCAGCTCGGATGGTTCCGGCGAGCAGTACTTC
CASSSDGSGEQYF
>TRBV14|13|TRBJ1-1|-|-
TGTGCCAGCAGTCAACAGGAAGACACTGAAGCTTTCTTT
CASSQQEDTEAFF
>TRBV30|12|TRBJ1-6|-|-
TGTGCCTGGAGTACCGACACCCAATCTGTTCACTTT
CAWSTDTQSVHF
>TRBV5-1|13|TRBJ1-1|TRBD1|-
TGCGCCAGCAAAGGACAGGAGGACACTGAAGCTTTCTTT
CASKGQEDTEAFF
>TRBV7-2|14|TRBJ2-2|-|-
TGTGCCAGCAGCGGGGGACTCAACAACGGGGAGCTGTTTTTT
CASSGGLNNGELFF
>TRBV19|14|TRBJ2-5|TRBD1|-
TGTGCCAGTAGTCCTGACAGGGGGTTGGAGACCCAGTACTTC
CASSPDRGLETQYF
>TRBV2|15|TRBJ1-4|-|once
TGTGCCAGCATCGACCGGGAGGTGGCTAATGAAAAACTGTTTTTT
CASIDREVANEKLFF
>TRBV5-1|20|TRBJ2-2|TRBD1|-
TGCGCCAGCAGCTTGGCCCGGACAGGCGCCTGGGGTTCGAACACCGGGGAGCTGTTTTTT
CASSLARTGAWGSNTGELFF
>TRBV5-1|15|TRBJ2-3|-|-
TGCGCCAGCAGCTTGGGTGTGACTAGCACAGATACGCAGTATTTT
CASSLGVTSTDTQYF
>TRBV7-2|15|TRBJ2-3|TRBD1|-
TGTGCCAGCAGCTGGGGACAGGGCGACACAGATACGCAGTATTTT
CASSWGQGDTDTQYF
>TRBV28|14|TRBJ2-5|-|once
TGTGCCAGCAGTTTGGCTCTCCCTGAAGAGACCCAGTACTTC
CASSLALPEETQYF
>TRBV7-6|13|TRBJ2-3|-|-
TGTGCCAGCAGCACAAACAGGGCAGATACGCAGTATTTT
CASSTNRADTQYF
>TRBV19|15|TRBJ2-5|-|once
TGTGCCAGTAGTATAACAGGGATTTCGGGAGAAACCCAGTACTTC
CASSITGISGETQYF
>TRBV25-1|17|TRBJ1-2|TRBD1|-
TGTGCCAGCAGTGGTCCCGGGACAGGAATCGCTAACTATGGCTACACCTTC
CASSGPGTGIANYGYTF
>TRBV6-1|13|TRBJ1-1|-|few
TGTGCCAGCAGTGAGTCTATGAACACTGAAGCTTTCTTT
CASSESMNTEAFF
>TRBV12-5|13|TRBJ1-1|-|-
TGTGCTAGTGGTTTTCAGGAGAACACTGAAGCTTTCTTT
CASGFQENTEAFF
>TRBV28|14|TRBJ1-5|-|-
TGTGCCAGCAGTTTAGTGGATAGCAATCAGCCCCAGCATTTT
CASSLVDSNQPQHF
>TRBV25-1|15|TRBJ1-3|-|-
TGTGCCAGCAGTGGAGCGGGGTACTCTGGAAACACCATATATTTT
CASSGAGYSGNTIYF
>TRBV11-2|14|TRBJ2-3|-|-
TGTGCCAGCAGCGCATACAGGGTTGCAGATACGCAGTATTTT
CASSAYRVADTQYF
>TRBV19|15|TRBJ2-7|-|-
TGTGCCAGTAGTCCGCTCCATGGGGGACCCTACGAGCAGTACTTC
CASSPLHGGPYEQYF
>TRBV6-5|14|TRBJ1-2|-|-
TGTGCCAGCAGTTACGTGGCGGGAGCCTATGGCTACACCTTC
CASSYVAGAYGYTF
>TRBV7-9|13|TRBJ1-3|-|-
TGTGCCAGCAGGGAGCTCTCTGGAAACACCATATATTTT
CASRELSGNTIYF
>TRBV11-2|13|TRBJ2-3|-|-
TGTGCCAGCAGCTTGGAACTGGGGGATACGCAGTATTTT
CASSLELGDTQYF
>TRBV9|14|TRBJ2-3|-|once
TGTGCCAGCAGCGCTTTCTCCGTACGAGATACGCAGTATTTT
CASSAFSVRDTQYF
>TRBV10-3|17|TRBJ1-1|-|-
TGTGCCATCAGTGGCGGGGCTCGGGCCCTTATGAACACTGAAGCTTTCTTT
CAISGGARALMNTEAFF
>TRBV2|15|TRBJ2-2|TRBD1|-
TGTGCCAGCAGGTTGACAGGGAGGAACACCGGGGAGCTGTTTTTT
CASRLTGRNTGELFF
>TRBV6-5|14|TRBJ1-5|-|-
TGTGCCAGCAACCCCTCCTGGGGTGATCAGCCCCAGCATTTT
CASNPSWGDQPQHF
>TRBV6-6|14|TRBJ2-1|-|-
TGTGCCAGCAGTTTAGGATCGGGGGACAATGAGCAGTTCTTC
CASSLGSGDNEQFF
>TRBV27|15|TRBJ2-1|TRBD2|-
TGTGCCAGCAGAAGGACTAGCGGGGAGGACAATGAGCAGTTCTTC
CASRRTSGEDNEQFF
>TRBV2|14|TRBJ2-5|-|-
TGTGCCAGCAGTGAATATACACTTCAAGAGACCCAGTACTTC
CASSEYTLQETQYF
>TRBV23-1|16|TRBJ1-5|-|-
TGCGCCAGCAGGCGGTGGGGGAATGAAAGCAATCAGCCCCAGCATTTT
CASRRWGNESNQPQHF
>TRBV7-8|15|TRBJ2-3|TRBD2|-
TGTGCCAGCAGCTCCGGGACTAGTGGCACAGATACGCAGTATTTT
CASSSGTSGTDTQYF
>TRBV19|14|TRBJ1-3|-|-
TGTGCCAGTAGTACAAGGGGTGCTGGAAACACCATATATTTT
CASSTRGAGNTIYF
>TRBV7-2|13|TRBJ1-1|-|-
TGTGCCAGCAGCTTAGTATCCGGCACTGAAGCTTTCTTT
CASSLVSGTEAFF
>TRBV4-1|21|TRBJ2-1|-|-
TGCGCCAGCAGCCAGGGGGGAGGGGGACTCATAGTTTTGAGCTCCTACAATGAGCAGTTCTTC
CASSQGGGGLIVLSSYNEQFF
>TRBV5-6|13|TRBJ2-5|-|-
TGTGCCAGCAGCTTCGACAGCCTCGAGACCCAGTACTTC
CASSFDSLETQYF
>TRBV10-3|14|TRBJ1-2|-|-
TGTGCCATCAGTGAGAGGGCGGGTGCTTATGGCTACACCTTC
CAISERAGAYGYTF